Presented here are 30 T cell receptor beta chains from one specimen sequenced in a study of cytomegalovirus exposure and HLA in healthy donors. Researchers ran the PCR with 60 Vbeta and 13 Jbeta primers. Clones were sequenced by immunoSEQ multiplex PCR, and TCRdb holds only the in-frame ones, with some missing. This table has around 99,000 clones, 65% to 90% appearing once. Material for sequencing was PBMCs. These receptor sequences come from a woman in her thirties in good health and CMV-seronegative.

The chain recombines TRBV7-2 with TRBJ2-3; 8 bases map to TRBD2. Germline loops: CDR1 SGHTA, CDR2 FQGNSA. V lost 2 bases and J lost 2; bases outside the gene matches: 15. The CDR3 spans 19 residues. The CDR3, as DNA: TGTGCCAGCAGCTTAACTAGCGGCGAACTCAAACCTCCCACAGATACGCAGTATTTT. Translation: CASSLTSGELKPPTDTQYF.

The chain has TRBV28 and TRBJ2-3; 10 bases line up with TRBD1. With V trimmed by 5 bases and J by 3 bases, 8 bases remained unmatched. Germline assignment: CDR1 MDHEN and CDR2 SYDVKM. The CDR3 is 16 residues long. The CDR3 reads CASSPRQGAWTDTQYF. Written as DNA, the CDR3 is TGTGCCAGCAGTCCCCGACAGGGGGCATGGACAGATACGCAGTATTTT.

For the CDR3, the DNA is TGTGCTAGTGACGCTGCAGGGGGTTATAGGGGAGAGACCCAGTACTTC. Translated, it gives CASDAAGGYRGETQYF. The chain recombines TRBV12-5 with TRBJ2-5; 7 bases map to TRBD1. This CDR3 spans 16 amino acids. The germline gives CDR1 LGHNT, CDR2 FRNRAP. Germline trimming cut 7 bases from V and 4 bases from J; bases unmatched to any gene: 15. Based on the CDR3 plus reference TRBV12-5 and TRBJ2-5, the full variable domain is DARVTQTPRHKVTEMGQEVTMRCQPILGHNTVFWYRQTMMQGLELLAYFRNRAPLDDSGMPKDRFSAEMPDATLATLKIQPSEPRDSAVYFCASDAAGGYRGETQYFGPGTRLLVL.

This chain uses TRBV4-3 with TRBJ2-3; TRBD2 might be the D (6 bases). CDR3 length: 16 residues. The V end was cut by 4 bases, the J end by 2 bases, with 16 bases between. Germline-derived CDR1 and CDR2 are LGHNA and YSLEER. In DNA, the CDR3 is TGCGCCAGCAGCCCCGCTAGTTGGGGACTCACAGATACGCAGTATTTT. Protein: CASSPASWGLTDTQYF.

The chain is built from TRBV15 and TRBJ1-1, with no clear D. From germline, CDR1 is LNHNV and CDR2 YYDKDF (reference sequence). Trimming took off 0 bases at V and 4 bases at J, with 18 bases between the two ends. The CDR3 totals 17 residues. CDR3 amino acids: CATSRDRYSGGSTEAFF. The CDR3 DNA reads TGTGCCACCAGCAGAGATCGTTATTCGGGAGGGAGCACTGAAGCTTTCTTT.

The gene calls are TRBV7-9 and TRBJ2-3; 9 bases agree with TRBD2. Germline trimming cut 5 bases from V and 2 bases from J; bases unmatched to any gene: 5. CDR1 is SEHNR, CDR2 FQNEAQ, per germline (reference sequence). CDR3 size: 15 residues. The CDR3: CASSPGLAATDTQYF. CDR3 nucleotide sequence: TGTGCCAGCAGCCCGGGACTAGCCGCCACAGATACGCAGTATTTT.

This chain links TRBV5-1 with TRBJ2-1, with 13 bases that match TRBD2. Trimming at V came to 0 bases and at J to 15 bases, leaving 9 bases not matched to a gene. The CDR3 covers 15 residues. Germline-derived CDR1 and CDR2 are SGHRS and YFSETQ. The CDR3 nucleotides are TGCGCCAGCAGCTTGGCGGGACTAGCGGGAATGGAGATGTTCTTC. Its translation is CASSLAGLAGMEMFF.

The chain couples TRBV6-5 to TRBJ1-2, with D tentatively TRBD1 (5 bases). CDR3 length equals 16 residues. The ends were cut back, 2 bases at V and 3 bases at J, with 16 bases in the middle. CDR1 and CDR2 from the germline V gene are MNHEY and SVGAGI. This chain's CDR3 is CASSYSSRGSDYGYTF. The CDR3 DNA sequence: TGTGCCAGCAGTTACAGTTCTAGGGGTTCGGACTATGGCTACACCTTC.

The chain couples TRBV7-8 to TRBJ2-1; possible D gene TRBD2, 5 bases. Germline CDR1 reads SGHVS; CDR2 reads FQNEAQ. V was clipped by 4 bases and J by 4 bases, with 17 bases between them. This CDR3 region has 16 residues. CDR3 protein: CASSWIGLLRYNEQFF. The CDR3 region has the DNA TGTGCCAGCAGCTGGATTGGACTCTTAAGATACAATGAGCAGTTCTTC.

The genes are TRBV10-1 and TRBJ2-2; 10 bases are a match to TRBD2. Germline CDR1 WNHNN, CDR2 SYGVQD (reference sequence). The CDR3 has 15 residues. Trimming removed 3 bases from V and 6 bases from J; junction bases left unmatched: 4. CDR3: CASSDLAGEAGELFF. In nucleotides, the CDR3 is TGCGCCAGCAGTGATCTAGCGGGAGAGGCCGGGGAGCTGTTTTTT.

The V and J genes are TRBV4-1 and TRBJ2-2; the match to TRBD2 covers 10 bases. V lost 0 bases, J lost 5 bases, and 12 bases stayed unmatched. CDR3 length: 19 amino acids. CDR1 is MGHRA and CDR2 is YSYEKL in the germline V gene. CDR3 protein: CASSQDRGLADLGTGELFF. The CDR3, as DNA: TGCGCCAGCAGCCAAGACCGCGGACTAGCGGATTTGGGGACCGGGGAGCTGTTTTTT.

As concerns this clone: At one end the junction does not follow the germline gene, possibly because of a read error. The same CDR3 arises from other DNA sequences in this sample as well. The chain joins TRBV14 to TRBJ2-1; TRBD1 matches at 7 bases. The CDR3 sequence is 15 residues long. Germline values: CDR1 SGHDN, CDR2 FVKESK. CDR3 amino acids: CASSSPGQQYNEQFF. In DNA, the CDR3 is TGTGCCAGCAGCTCCCCGGGACAGCAATACAATGAACAGTTCTTC.

The CDR3, as DNA: TGTGCCAGCAGTCCCGGGACAGGGTACTACGAGCAGTACTTC. Its translation: CASSPGTGYYEQYF. This chain joins TRBV27 and TRBJ2-7; TRBD1 matches at 9 bases. CDR1 is MNHEY, CDR2 SMNVEV, per germline (reference sequence). This CDR3 contains 14 residues. Losses at the gene ends were 5 bases for V and 3 bases for J; bases not matched to a gene: 5.

Only one count was recorded for this clone. This rearrangement joins TRBV5-1 to TRBJ2-6, with TRBD1 matching over 9 bases. Trimming removed 4 bases from V and 1 base from J; junction bases left unmatched: 9. The germline V gene has CDR1 SGHRS and CDR2 YFSETQ. The CDR3 extends over 18 amino acids. For the CDR3, the DNA is TGCGCCAGCAGCCCCTCGACAGGGGGTGCTTCTGGGGCCAACGTCCTGACTTTC. Translating it yields CASSPSTGGASGANVLTF.

The V and J genes are TRBV29-1 and TRBJ1-4; 7 bases map to TRBD1. Germline CDR1 reads SQVTM; CDR2 reads ANQGSEA. The CDR3 contains 13 residues. Trimming removed 6 bases from V and 4 bases from J; junction bases left unmatched: 5. The CDR3 sequence: CSVTGAVNEKLFF. As DNA, the CDR3 is TGCAGCGTCACAGGGGCCGTTAATGAAAAACTGTTTTTT.

The chain carries TRBV6-1 and TRBJ2-7; D may be TRBD1 (5 bases). The CDR3 runs 11 residues. The germline V gene encodes CDR1 MNHNS and CDR2 SASEGT. CDR3 loop: CRFRVSYEQYF. The CDR3 coding sequence is TGTCGTTTCAGGGTCTCCTACGAGCAGTACTTC.

The genes are TRBV20-1 and TRBJ2-1; D call uncertain. The CDR3 runs to 11 residues. The V gene's germline CDR1 is DFQATT and CDR2 SNEGSKA (reference sequence). The CDR3 coding sequence is TGCACCCCCGAGAGCGCCAATGAGCAGTTCTTC. It specifies CTPESANEQFF.

This chain uses TRBV28 with TRBJ2-5; D gene unclear. Germline V gene sequence: CDR1 MDHEN, CDR2 SYDVKM. The CDR3 has 13 amino acids. Trimming left V 3 bases short and J 1 base short, with 6 bases between. CDR3 sequence: CASSFLLQETQYF. The CDR3 DNA is TGTGCCAGCAGTTTCCTCCTCCAAGAGACCCAGTACTTC.

This clone came up a few times. V usage is TRBV5-1 and J usage is TRBJ1-5; 10 bases line up with TRBD1. This CDR3 has 20 residues. Germline CDR1 and CDR2: SGHRS and YFSETQ. V was clipped by 7 bases and J by 6 bases; unmatched bases: 25. CDR3 residues: CASGPDLGEERQGAFQPQHF. The CDR3 bases are TGCGCCAGCGGGCCCGATCTGGGGGAAGAACGACAGGGGGCTTTTCAGCCCCAGCATTTT.

This chain joins TRBV14 and TRBJ1-2; TRBD1 matches at 10 bases. The germline CDR1 and CDR2 sequences are SGHDN and FVKESK. V trimming: 1 base; J trimming: 4 bases; junction bases outside the gene matches: 6. The CDR3 has 16 amino acids. The CDR3 protein is CASSQGQGALSYGYTF. CDR3 in DNA: TGTGCCAGCAGCCAAGGACAGGGGGCCCTCAGCTATGGCTACACCTTC.

This sequence joins TRBV15 and TRBJ2-5, with D perhaps TRBD1 (5 bases). The ends were cut back, 3 bases at V and 7 bases at J, with 21 bases in the middle. Per the germline V gene, CDR1 is LNHNV and CDR2 is YYDKDF (reference sequence). The CDR3 is made up of 16 amino acids. The CDR3 sequence is CATSRPTGGHLGTQYF. The CDR3 DNA reads as TGTGCCACCAGCAGGCCCACAGGTGGGCACTTAGGGACCCAGTACTTC.

V gene TRBV10-3 combines with J gene TRBJ1-2, with a tentative D call TRBD1 (6 bases). CDR1 ENHRY and CDR2 SYGVKD come from the germline V gene. This CDR3 has 16 amino acids. V was cut by 3 bases and J by 3 bases, with 17 bases left in between. CDR3 residues: CAISDSYGGGDYGYTF. The DNA for the CDR3 is TGTGCCATCAGTGACTCCTATGGGGGCGGAGACTATGGCTACACCTTC.

V is TRBV27 and J is TRBJ1-2, with a tentative D call TRBD1 (5 bases). The CDR3 contains 14 residues. Trimming stripped 2 bases from V and 4 bases from J, with 11 bases between. Germline V gene lookup returns CDR1 MNHEY and CDR2 SMNVEV (reference sequence). As DNA, the CDR3 is TGTGCCAGCAGTTTAGGGGGGAATTCCTATGGCTACACCTTC. It encodes CASSLGGNSYGYTF.

Here the CDR3 reads CASSGTGVAKNIQYF. DNA of the CDR3: TGTGCCAGCAGTGGGACAGGGGTGGCCAAAAACATTCAGTACTTC. The chain uses TRBV2 and TRBJ2-4, with TRBD1 matching over 9 bases. The CDR3 has 15 residues. V lost 4 bases, J lost 1 base, and 2 bases stayed unmatched. Per the germline V gene, CDR1 is SNHLY and CDR2 is FYNNEI.

The V and J genes are TRBV4-1 and TRBJ2-2, with no clear D. Germline lookup yields CDR1 MGHRA and CDR2 YSYEKL. The CDR3 length is 13 residues. V gave up 4 bases and J gave up 6 bases, with 9 bases separating them. CDR3 sequence reads: CASSPPRSGELFF. CDR3 coding DNA: TGCGCCAGCAGCCCTCCGCGGTCCGGGGAGCTGTTTTTT.

The gene calls are TRBV19 and TRBJ1-1, with 9 bases that match TRBD1. The CDR3 loop spans 15 amino acids. The V and J ends lost 5 bases and 5 bases, in that order; junction bases with no gene match: 9. CDR1 and CDR2 (germline): LNHDA, SQIVND (reference sequence). The CDR3 DNA reads TGTGCCAGTAGTCAACAAACAGGGGGCTGGACTGAAGCTTTCTTT. Encoded protein: CASSQQTGGWTEAFF.

This clone appeared a single time. The gene calls are TRBV19 and TRBJ2-7; D remains ambiguous. This CDR3 comprises 17 residues. Looked up from germline, CDR1 is LNHDA and CDR2 is SQIVND (reference sequence). V lost 6 bases and J 2 bases, leaving 23 bases between the germline ends. The CDR3 reads CASSPTFQWRIPYEQYF. In nucleotides, the CDR3 is TGTGCCAGTAGCCCAACCTTCCAGTGGCGGATCCCCTACGAGCAGTACTTC.

The chain uses TRBV5-1 and TRBJ1-1; TRBD1 agrees at 8 bases. This CDR3 has 13 amino acids. The germline V gene has CDR1 SGHRS and CDR2 YFSETQ. V lost 5 bases to trimming and J lost 7 bases; unmatched junction nucleotides: 7. CDR3 DNA: TGCGCCAGCAGGGCAGGGGGCCAGATTGAAGCTTTCTTT. Translated: CASRAGGQIEAFF.

V gene TRBV28 combines with J gene TRBJ1-5; possibly TRBD1 for D (5 bases). Germline V CDR1 and CDR2: MDHEN, SYDVKM. Between the trimmed V and J ends, which lost 6 bases and 1 base, there was a span of 10 bases. This CDR3 contains 14 residues. CDR3: CASRRQGSNQPQHF. CDR3 nucleotide sequence: TGTGCCAGCAGGCGCCAGGGCAGCAATCAGCCCCAGCATTTT.

This chain links TRBV7-9 with TRBJ2-7; the D gene is possibly TRBD1 (6 bases). V lost 6 bases and J lost 0, with 12 bases in between. The CDR3 extends over 14 amino acids. Germline V gene lookup returns CDR1 SEHNR and CDR2 FQNEAQ (reference sequence). CDR3 DNA: TGTGCCAGCAGTGGACAGCCGTTCTCCTACGAGCAGTACTTC. The encoded protein is CASSGQPFSYEQYF.